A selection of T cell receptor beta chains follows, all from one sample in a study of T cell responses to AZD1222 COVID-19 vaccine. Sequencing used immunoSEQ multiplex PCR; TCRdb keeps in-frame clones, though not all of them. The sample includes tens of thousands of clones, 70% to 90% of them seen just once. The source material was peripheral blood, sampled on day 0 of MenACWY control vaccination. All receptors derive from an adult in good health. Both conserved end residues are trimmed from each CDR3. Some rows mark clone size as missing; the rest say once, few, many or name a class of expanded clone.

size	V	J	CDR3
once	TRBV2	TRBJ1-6	ASSVLGGGDSPLH
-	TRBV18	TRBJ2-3	ASSEDQGNADTQY
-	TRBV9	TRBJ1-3	ASSVAPPVSSGNTIY
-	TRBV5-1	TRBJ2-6	ASSLSPLSGANVLT
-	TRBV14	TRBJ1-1	ASSQDTEAF
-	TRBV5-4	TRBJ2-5	ASSFDETQY
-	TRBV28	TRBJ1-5	ASSLTGLRERSNQPQH
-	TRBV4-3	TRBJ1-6	ASSQATGDNSPLH
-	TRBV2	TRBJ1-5	ASSSGAVNQPQH
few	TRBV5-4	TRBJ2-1	ASRDPANNEQF
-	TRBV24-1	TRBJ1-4	ATSGDRAEKLF
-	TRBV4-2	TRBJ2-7	ASSAGTGYYEQY
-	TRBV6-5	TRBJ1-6	ASKWAGGGSPLH
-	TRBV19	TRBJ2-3	AAKSGSTDTQY
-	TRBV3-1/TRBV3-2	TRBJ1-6	ASSQATGRSSYNSPLH
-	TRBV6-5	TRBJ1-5	ASSRTSVSNQPQH
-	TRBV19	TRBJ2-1	ASSIAPSPHNEQF
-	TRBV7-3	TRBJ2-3	ASSRASGGLDTQY
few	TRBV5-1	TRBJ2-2	ASSLEVLNTGELF
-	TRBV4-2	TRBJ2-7	ASSRTGDYHEQY
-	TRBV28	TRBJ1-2	ASSSGPGRVGGYT
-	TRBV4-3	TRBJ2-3	ASSQDLSGGAEDTQY
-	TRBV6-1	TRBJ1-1	ASSYGGRDTEAF
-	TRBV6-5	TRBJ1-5	ASRQTGSNQPQH
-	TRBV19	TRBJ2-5	ASSSDRGQETQY
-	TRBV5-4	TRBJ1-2	ASSSPDRDYGYT
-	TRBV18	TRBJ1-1	ASSRGESPGTEAF
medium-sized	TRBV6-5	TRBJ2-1	ASRVNLGSYNEQF
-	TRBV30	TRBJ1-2	AWTSTGAGYT
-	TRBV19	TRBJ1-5	ASSTTGPNQPQH
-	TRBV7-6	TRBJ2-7	ASSLTDYEQY
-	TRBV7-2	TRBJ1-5	ASTLGQGNQPQH
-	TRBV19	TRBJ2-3	ASSREGRTDTQY
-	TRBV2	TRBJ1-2	ASSGKINQQGGYT